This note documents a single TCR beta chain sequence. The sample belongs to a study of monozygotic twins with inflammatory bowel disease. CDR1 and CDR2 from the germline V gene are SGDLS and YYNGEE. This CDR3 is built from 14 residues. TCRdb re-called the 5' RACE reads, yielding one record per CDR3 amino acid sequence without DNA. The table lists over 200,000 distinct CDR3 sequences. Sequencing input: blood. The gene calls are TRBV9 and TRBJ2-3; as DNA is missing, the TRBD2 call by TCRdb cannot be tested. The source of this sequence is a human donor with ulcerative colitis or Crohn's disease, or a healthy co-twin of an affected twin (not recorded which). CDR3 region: CASSEALTADTQYF.